These 32 T cell receptor beta chains were all obtained from the same sample, sequenced in a study of CD8 T cells in ankylosing spondylitis. From the 5' RACE reads, TCRdb called clonotypes with MiXCR, one entry per CDR3 protein. The repertoire holds some 340,000 distinct CDR3 sequences, with over 12% as singletons. Material for sequencing was blood, either unsorted or a sorted T cell fraction (not recorded which). The receptors were sampled from a male donor with ankylosing spondylitis or in good health (not recorded which).

On this clonotype: One end of the junction varies from germline; a read error may be responsible. The rearrangement uses TRBV20-1 and TRBJ2-2; unclear D gene. The V gene's germline CDR1 is DFQATT and CDR2 SNEGSKA (reference sequence). The CDR3 extends over 16 amino acids. Here the CDR3 reads CCARPIVHGSTGELFF. The CDR3 nucleotides are TGCTGTGCTAGGCCCATCGTACACGGTAGCACCGGGGAGCTGTTTTTT.

In this sample, this clonotype turned up many times. The chain joins TRBV15 to TRBJ2-2, with D unresolved. V lost 3 bases to trimming and J lost 3 bases, with 11 bases between them. This CDR3 spans 15 amino acids. Germline V gives CDR1 LNHNV, CDR2 YYDKDF (reference sequence). The CDR3 protein is CATSSFSTYTGELFF. Written as DNA, the CDR3 is TGTGCCACCAGCAGCTTCTCTACCTACACCGGGGAGCTGTTTTTT.

The rearrangement links TRBV29-1 to TRBJ2-5; 9 nucleotides agree with TRBD2. The CDR3 is 13 residues long. The J segment lost 5 bases and the V segment lost 4 bases, leaving 5 bases of the junction unmatched. Germline V gene lookup returns CDR1 SQVTM and CDR2 ANQGSEA. CDR3 in amino acids: CSVGASGRETQYF. DNA of the CDR3: TGCAGCGTTGGGGCCAGCGGGAGGGAGACCCAGTACTTC.

In this sample, this clonotype turned up a few times. This sequence joins TRBV12-3 or TRBV12-4 and TRBJ1-2, with TRBD1 matching over 7 bases. The CDR3 is 13 amino acids. The V segment lost 6 bases and the J segment 6 bases; nucleotides outside the gene matches: 7. CDR3 DNA sequence: TGTGCCAGCAGAAGGCGGGACAGCCATGGCTACACCTTC. Translated: CASRRRDSHGYTF.

This clonotype has more than one count but fewer than ten. This rearrangement joins TRBV6-1 to TRBJ1-3; D is ambiguous. The V and J ends lost 2 bases and 3 bases respectively, with 5 bases between them. CDR3 size: 13 residues. Germline CDR1 MNHNS, CDR2 SASEGT. CDR3 nucleotide sequence: TGTGCCAGCAGTGAAACTTATGGAAACACCATATATTTT. Translation gives CASSETYGNTIYF.

This clonotype showed up just a few times. The J gene is TRBJ2-7, the V gene TRBV15; 14 nucleotides agree with TRBD2. This CDR3 comprises 20 residues. The V and J ends lost 2 bases and 3 bases, in that order; junction bases with no gene match: 15. Germline V CDR1 and CDR2: LNHNV, YYDKDF (reference sequence). CDR3 bases: TGTGCCACCAGCAGATCTCAGGATGGGGGACTAGCGGGGGTGTACTACGAGCAGTACTTC. Its protein is CATSRSQDGGLAGVYYEQYF.

CDR3 loop: CASSVAGRGLNEQFF. The CDR3 DNA reads as TGTGCCAGCAGCGTAGCGGGGAGGGGTCTCAATGAGCAGTTCTTC. This chain links TRBV9 with TRBJ2-1; 7 bases line up with TRBD2. V trimming: 0 bases; J trimming: 6 bases; junction bases outside the gene matches: 6. The CDR3 loop spans 15 amino acids. CDR1 is SGDLS and CDR2 is YYNGEE in the germline V gene. The complete variable domain, with remaining parts taken from reference TRBV9 and TRBJ2-1, reads DSGVTQTPKHLITATGQRVTLRCSPRSGDLSVYWYQQSLDQGLQFLIQYYNGEERAKGNILERFSAQQFPDLHSELNLSSLELGDSALYFCASSVAGRGLNEQFFGPGTRLTVL.

This clonotype was counted between two and nine times. The V gene is TRBV12-3 or TRBV12-4, the J gene TRBJ1-5; 9 bases are a match to TRBD1. Germline trimming cut 3 bases from V and 0 bases from J; bases unmatched to any gene: 3. CDR3 size: 16 residues. This CDR3 is CASSLGGQGSNQPQHF. In DNA, the CDR3 is TGTGCCAGCAGTTTGGGGGGACAGGGTAGCAATCAGCCCCAGCATTTT.

The chain links TRBV6-2 or TRBV6-3 to TRBJ2-3; D remains unclear. Between the trimmed V and J ends, which lost 4 bases and 2 bases, there was a span of 13 bases. The CDR3 contains 15 residues. Per germline, CDR1 MNHEY and CDR2 SVGEGT. For the CDR3, the DNA is TGTGCCAGCAGTTCGAGACTCCCCCACACAGATACGCAGTATTTT. Its protein is CASSSRLPHTDTQYF.

Only a few counts were recorded for this clonotype. The rearrangement joins TRBV2 to TRBJ2-2; D unclear. The germline CDR1 and CDR2 sequences are SNHLY and FYNNEI. The CDR3 loop spans 13 amino acids. The V end was cut by 6 bases, the J end by 3 bases, with 8 bases between. The CDR3 coding sequence is TGTGCCAGCAGACCGGGCTACACCGGGGAGCTGTTTTTT. This translates into CASRPGYTGELFF.

This clonotype was observed a few times. The chain uses TRBV6-2 or TRBV6-3 and TRBJ2-7, with D perhaps TRBD2 (6 bases). Germline CDR1 MNHEY, CDR2 SVGEGT. The V end was cut by 7 bases, the J end by 0 bases, with 19 bases between. The CDR3 runs 16 residues. The CDR3 loop is CASNGLGRDSSYEQYF. The CDR3 DNA sequence: TGTGCCAGCAATGGCTTAGGGCGGGACTCCTCCTACGAGCAGTACTTC.

The rearrangement links TRBV20-1 to TRBJ1-2; the D gene is possibly TRBD1 (5 bases). The CDR3 totals 14 residues. V was shortened by 5 bases and J by 0 bases, with 13 bases between the two germline ends. In germline, CDR1 is DFQATT, CDR2 SNEGSKA (reference sequence). Here the CDR3 DNA reads TGCAGTGCTGGGGCGGGGGATGCTAACTATGGCTACACCTTC. The encoded protein is CSAGAGDANYGYTF.

There are many counts of this clonotype. V usage is TRBV5-1 and J usage is TRBJ2-1; D remains ambiguous. V lost 2 bases and J 2 bases, leaving 11 bases between the germline ends. This CDR3 has 15 amino acids. Per the germline V gene, CDR1 is SGHRS and CDR2 is YFSETQ. CDR3 sequence: CASSLNDRTYNEQFF. The CDR3 DNA is TGCGCCAGCAGCTTAAATGATAGGACCTACAATGAGCAGTTCTTC.

This rearrangement joins TRBV5-1 to TRBJ2-2; 11 bases line up with TRBD2. CDR1 and CDR2 (germline): SGHRS, YFSETQ. The CDR3 is made up of 19 amino acids. With 6 bases clipped from V and 0 bases from J, the junction kept 13 bases outside the gene matches. As DNA, the CDR3 is TGCGCCAGCAACCCGGGCGCTAGCGGGGGGTTCGCGAACACCGGGGAGCTGTTTTTT. This translates into CASNPGASGGFANTGELFF.

The CDR3, as DNA: TGTGCCAGCACCCTAGGCTCCTCCGCCTACAATGAGCAGTTCTTC. Translation gives CASTLGSSAYNEQFF. The rearrangement links TRBV6-1 to TRBJ2-1; no clear D gene. CDR1 MNHNS and CDR2 SASEGT come from the germline V gene. V gave up 7 bases and J gave up 2 bases, with 15 bases separating them. The CDR3 is 15 amino acids.

The chain uses TRBV21-1 and TRBJ2-7; the DNA was not used to check the table's D call, TRBD1. TRBV21-1 is reported as a pseudogene. The CDR3 length is 15 residues. CDR3 protein: CASTQNRQGFNEQYF. DNA for the CDR3: TGTGCCAGCACGCAAAATCGACAGGGGTTTAACGAGCAGTACTTC.

V is TRBV25-1 and J is TRBJ2-7; possibly TRBD2 for D (5 bases). The V and J ends lost 4 bases and 3 bases respectively, with 7 bases between them. Germline assignment: CDR1 MGHDK and CDR2 SYGVNS. The CDR3 length is 12 residues. In DNA, the CDR3 is TGTGCCAGCAGTGCCGGGGTCTACGAGCAGTACTTC. Protein sequence: CASSAGVYEQYF.

This sequence joins TRBV12-3 or TRBV12-4 and TRBJ2-1, with a weak D call TRBD2 (7 bases). V dropped 6 bases and J dropped 1 base, with 13 bases sitting between them. The CDR3 has 15 residues. The CDR3 region has the DNA TGTGCCAGCAGCCCTCGGGGGGCATCCTACAATGAGCAGTTCTTC. Translated: CASSPRGASYNEQFF.

This clonotype appeared many times. V is TRBV12-3 or TRBV12-4 and J is TRBJ1-5; possible D gene TRBD1, 6 bases. This CDR3 contains 17 residues. Trimming cost V 3 bases and J 2 bases, with 17 bases left between them. The CDR3 reads CASSFTPLTGGNQPQHF. In DNA form, the CDR3 reads TGTGCCAGCAGTTTTACTCCCCTGACAGGTGGCAATCAGCCCCAGCATTTT.

This clonotype has only a few counts. The chain uses TRBV19 and TRBJ2-3; D possibly uses TRBD1 or TRBD2 (7 bases each). Looked up from germline, CDR1 is LNHDA and CDR2 is SQIVND (reference sequence). V was trimmed by 3 bases and J by 2 bases, leaving 15 bases between them. CDR3 size: 16 residues. This chain's CDR3 is CASSIKRDRNTDTQYF. CDR3 DNA: TGTGCCAGTAGTATTAAGCGGGACAGAAACACAGATACGCAGTATTTT.

Many counts were recorded for this clonotype. This sequence joins TRBV12-3 or TRBV12-4 and TRBJ1-5; 10 bases agree with TRBD1. The ends lost 8 bases at V and 0 bases at J; junction bases unmatched: 7. This CDR3 region has 16 residues. This CDR3 reads CASRPDRGDSNQPQHF. Here the CDR3 DNA reads TGTGCCAGCCGACCGGACAGGGGGGATAGCAATCAGCCCCAGCATTTT.

This clonotype was found a few times. The chain employs TRBV12-3 or TRBV12-4 and TRBJ2-1, with D uncertain. Deletions cut 4 bases from V and 0 bases from J, with 7 bases between. CDR3 length: 14 amino acids. The CDR3 loop is CASSYSRSYNEQFF. The DNA for the CDR3 is TGTGCCAGCAGTTACTCGCGCTCCTACAATGAGCAGTTCTTC.

This chain uses TRBV12-3 or TRBV12-4 with TRBJ2-3, with 7 bases lining up with TRBD1. CDR3 size: 16 residues. V was clipped by 4 bases and J by 2 bases; unmatched bases: 9. The CDR3 DNA reads as TGTGCCAGCAGTTCGACAGGGCATGAGATCACAGATACGCAGTATTTT. This encodes CASSSTGHEITDTQYF.

This clonotype was picked up a small number of times. The rearrangement links TRBV6-5 to TRBJ2-7; 7 bases align to TRBD1. This CDR3 is 12 amino acids long. The V and J ends lost 8 bases and 4 bases, in that order; junction bases with no gene match: 5. The germline CDR1 and CDR2 sequences are MNHEY and SVGAGI. The CDR3 sequence is CASGTGVYEQYF. CDR3 bases: TGTGCCAGCGGAACAGGGGTGTACGAGCAGTACTTC.

This clonotype was counted many times. The J gene is TRBJ2-4, the V gene TRBV12-3 or TRBV12-4; possibly TRBD2 for D (5 bases). V was clipped by 3 bases and J by 5 bases, with 11 bases between them. This CDR3 spans 14 amino acids. CDR3 region: CASSFHRDQNIQYF. The CDR3 DNA reads as TGTGCCAGCAGTTTCCACCGGGATCAAAACATTCAGTACTTC.

The chain uses TRBV19 and TRBJ2-1, with D possibly TRBD2 on 5 matching bases. V was cut by 7 bases and J by 1 base, with 17 bases left in between. Germline values: CDR1 LNHDA, CDR2 SQIVND (reference sequence). This CDR3 has 16 residues. CDR3 sequence reads: CASKIQGGSSYNEQFF. The CDR3, as DNA: TGTGCCAGTAAGATTCAAGGAGGAAGTTCCTACAATGAGCAGTTCTTC.

The V call is TRBV18, the J call TRBJ1-1; D not certain. Looked up from germline, CDR1 is KGHSH and CDR2 is LQKENI. CDR3 length equals 13 residues. The V and J ends lost 3 bases and 7 bases respectively, with 12 bases between them. CDR3 DNA sequence: TGTGCCAGCTCACCTAAAGATGAGGGTGAAGCTTTCTTT. It translates to CASSPKDEGEAFF.

This chain connects TRBV3-1 to TRBJ2-3, with TRBD2 matching over 9 bases. Germline trimming cut 0 bases from V and 3 bases from J; bases unmatched to any gene: 4. The length of the CDR3 is 16 residues. Germline lookup yields CDR1 LGHDT and CDR2 YNNKEL (reference sequence). CDR3 DNA: TGTGCCAGCAGCCAAGATCTCAGCGGGAGGACAGATACGCAGTATTTT. It codes for CASSQDLSGRTDTQYF.

This clonotype was seen at least ten times. The chain couples TRBV4-2 to TRBJ2-3, with 9 bases matching TRBD2. After removal of 0 bases from V and 4 bases from J, the junction contained 2 bases not matched to a gene. CDR3 size: 15 residues. Germline CDR1 reads LGHNA; CDR2 reads YNFKEQ. DNA for the CDR3: TGTGCCAGCAGCCAAGAGCGGGGGGGCCCAGATACGCAGTATTTT. Translation gives CASSQERGGPDTQYF.

The table lists this clonotype with a few counts. This chain connects TRBV7-9 to TRBJ2-3; 9 bases are a match to TRBD1. This CDR3 region has 16 residues. The trim removed 5 bases at V and 0 bases at J, leaving 6 bases unmatched. Germline V gene sequence: CDR1 SEHNR, CDR2 FQNEAQ (reference sequence). The CDR3 nucleotides are TGTGCCAGCAGCCAGGGGACAGGGACTAGCACAGATACGCAGTATTTT. It encodes CASSQGTGTSTDTQYF. Based on the CDR3 plus reference TRBV7-9 and TRBJ2-3, the full variable domain is DTGVSQNPRHKITKRGQNVTFRCDPISEHNRLYWYRQTLGQGPEFLTYFQNEAQLEKSRLLSDRFSAERPKGSFSTLEIQRTEQGDSAMYLCASSQGTGTSTDTQYFGPGTRLTVL.

This clonotype was found a few times. This chain connects TRBV12-3 or TRBV12-4 to TRBJ2-5, with D perhaps TRBD2 (6 bases). Trimming took off 0 bases at V and 6 bases at J, with 11 bases between the two ends. The CDR3 consists of 14 residues. The CDR3 here is CASSLASGRKTQYF. CDR3 DNA sequence: TGTGCCAGCAGTTTAGCGTCAGGGAGGAAGACCCAGTACTTC.

J is TRBJ1-4 and V is TRBV7-9, with D possibly matching TRBD1 (5 bases). This CDR3 region has 14 residues. From germline, CDR1 is SEHNR and CDR2 FQNEAQ (reference sequence). Trimming left V 5 bases short and J 4 bases short, with 11 bases between. The CDR3 DNA is TGTGCCAGCAGCCGGATAGGGGTTAATGAAAAACTGTTTTTT. Its protein is CASSRIGVNEKLFF.